Shown below are 14 T cell receptor beta chains from a single sample sequenced in a study of blood T cell repertoires in COVID-19 (dated by TCRdb to between 2020 and 2021). Library method: the immunoSEQ multiplex PCR assay. Not all clones reach the TCRdb copy of this immuneACCESS table, which keeps in-frame sequences only. Checked studies attribute under half of the gap to unresolved V genes and leave the rest unexplained. For this sample the table gives approximately 250,000 clones, of which about nine tenths were detected only once. About 2.2% of the sample is held by the ten biggest clonotypes. The sample was peripheral blood. All receptors come from a man aged 30 to 45 who had recovered from COVID-19.

This chain uses TRBV27 with TRBJ2-1; the match to TRBD2 covers 9 bases. The V and J ends lost 2 bases and 4 bases, in that order; junction bases with no gene match: 12. Germline-derived CDR1 and CDR2 are MNHEY and SMNVEV (reference sequence). The CDR3 extends over 18 amino acids. The CDR3 reads CASSLKGNLAGYYNEQFF. The CDR3 DNA reads as TGTGCCAGCAGTTTAAAGGGCAATCTAGCGGGGTATTACAATGAGCAGTTCTTC.

The chain links TRBV9 to TRBJ1-3; the D gene is possibly TRBD1 (6 bases). The germline gives CDR1 SGDLS, CDR2 YYNGEE. The CDR3 sequence is 16 residues long. V dropped 3 bases and J dropped 2 bases, with 15 bases sitting between them. The CDR3 coding sequence is TGTGCCAGCAGCGCCCTAAAGGGGGACCCTGGAAACACCATATATTTT. Residues: CASSALKGDPGNTIYF.

As for this clone: Additional DNA sequences in this sample encode the identical CDR3. V is TRBV7-9 and J is TRBJ2-5, with 8 bases identical to TRBD1. Germline V gene lookup returns CDR1 SEHNR and CDR2 FQNEAQ (reference sequence). Germline trimming cut 7 bases from V and 5 bases from J; bases unmatched to any gene: 12. The CDR3 spans 15 residues. CDR3 sequence: CASTLGQGEGETQYF. The CDR3 nucleotides read TGTGCCAGCACCCTCGGACAGGGCGAGGGGGAGACCCAGTACTTC.

The J gene is TRBJ2-7, the V gene TRBV9; 10 positions match TRBD2. V lost 4 bases to trimming and J lost 3 bases; unmatched junction nucleotides: 7. The CDR3 consists of 15 residues. Looked up from germline, CDR1 is SGDLS and CDR2 is YYNGEE. DNA for the CDR3: TGTGCCAGCAGCTCCGGACTAGCGGAGATCTACGAGCAGTACTTC. It encodes CASSSGLAEIYEQYF.

V usage is TRBV7-2 and J usage is TRBJ1-2, with D perhaps TRBD1 (6 bases). Germline V gene lookup returns CDR1 SGHTA and CDR2 FQGNSA. V dropped 1 base and J dropped 5 bases, with 14 bases sitting between them. This CDR3 contains 15 residues. CDR3 DNA sequence: TGTGCCAGCAGCTTAGGGCAGGGGTCGCAATATGGCTACACCTTC. Protein sequence: CASSLGQGSQYGYTF.

The chain combines TRBV5-1 with TRBJ2-7; unclear D gene. The CDR3 spans 15 residues. Germline CDR1 is SGHRS and CDR2 is YFSETQ. Trimming took 0 bases from V and 3 from J, leaving 13 bases between them. The CDR3 sequence: CASSLEWQEFYEQYF. The CDR3 bases are TGCGCCAGCAGCTTGGAGTGGCAGGAATTCTACGAGCAGTACTTC. Together with reference TRBV5-1 and TRBJ2-7, the CDR3 gives the full variable domain: KAGVTQTPRYLIKTRGQQVTLSCSPISGHRSVSWYQQTPGQGLQFLFEYFSETQRNKGNFPGRFSGRQFSNSRSEMNVSTLELGDSALYLCASSLEWQEFYEQYFGPGTRLTVT.

The CDR3 region is CASSLTGVLGKLFF. Here the CDR3 DNA reads TGTGCCAGCAGCTTAACGGGTGTGTTGGGAAAACTGTTTTTT. This rearrangement joins TRBV7-2 to TRBJ1-4; D is uncertain. The CDR3 runs to 14 residues. The V end was cut by 2 bases, the J end by 10 bases, with 14 bases between. CDR1 is SGHTA, CDR2 FQGNSA, per germline.

This clone was seen only once. This chain uses TRBV6-6 with TRBJ2-2, with D perhaps matching TRBD2 (7 bases). Trimming removed 5 bases from V and 5 bases from J, with 21 bases in between. CDR3 size: 17 residues. Per germline, CDR1 MNHNY and CDR2 SVGAGI (reference sequence). Written as DNA, the CDR3 is TGTGCCAGCAGTCAGTTTGGGGGGGGGCGAAAAACCGGGGAGCTGTTTTTT. Residues: CASSQFGGGRKTGELFF.

The chain has TRBV7-8 and TRBJ1-5, with D perhaps TRBD1 (6 bases). The CDR3 is 15 amino acids. Germline V gives CDR1 SGHVS, CDR2 FQNEAQ. V dropped 4 bases and J dropped 3 bases, with 13 bases sitting between them. CDR3 in amino acids: CASSSYRQDNQPQHF. The CDR3 DNA reads TGTGCCAGCAGCTCCTACCGACAGGACAATCAGCCCCAGCATTTT. Using reference TRBV7-8 and TRBJ1-5 for the parts outside the CDR3, the full variable domain is GAGVSQSPRYKVAKRGQDVALRCDPISGHVSLFWYQQALGQGPEFLTYFQNEAQLDKSGLPSDRFFAERPEGSVSTLKIQRTQQEDSAVYLCASSSYRQDNQPQHFGDGTRLSIL.

The chain recombines TRBV6-2 or TRBV6-3 with TRBJ1-2, with D tentatively TRBD1 (5 bases). The CDR3 has 12 amino acids. Germline loops: CDR1 MNHEY, CDR2 SVGEGT. V lost 4 bases, J lost 14 bases, and 17 bases lay in between. The CDR3 protein is CASSFLRGEGTF. Written as DNA, the CDR3 is TGTGCCAGCAGTTTCCTTCGAGGGGAGGGGACCTTC.

The CDR3, as DNA: TGTGCCAGCAGCCAAGCCCCCCAGGCCCTTAGTAGCTACACCTTC. This gives the protein CASSQAPQALSSYTF. The chain employs TRBV3-1 (or the pseudogene TRBV3-2) and TRBJ1-2; no reliable D call. The V gene's germline CDR1 is LGHDT and CDR2 YNNKEL (reference sequence). The CDR3 runs 15 residues. V lost 1 base and J lost 9, with 18 bases in between.

This chain joins TRBV5-1 and TRBJ2-3; no reliable D call. CDR1 and CDR2 from the germline V gene are SGHRS and YFSETQ. The CDR3 spans 15 residues. Trimming pared 4 bases from V and 2 bases from J, leaving 14 bases between. For the CDR3, the DNA is TGCGCCAGCAGCCCGCCCCGGTCCCCCACAGATACGCAGTATTTT. Translation: CASSPPRSPTDTQYF. Drawing the rest from reference TRBV5-1 and TRBJ2-3, the complete variable domain is KAGVTQTPRYLIKTRGQQVTLSCSPISGHRSVSWYQQTPGQGLQFLFEYFSETQRNKGNFPGRFSGRQFSNSRSEMNVSTLELGDSALYLCASSPPRSPTDTQYFGPGTRLTVL.

This chain connects TRBV3-1 (or the pseudogene TRBV3-2) to TRBJ1-1; 8 bases are shared with TRBD1. Per the germline V gene, CDR1 is LGHDT and CDR2 is YNNKEL (reference sequence). The CDR3 is made up of 17 amino acids. V shed 4 bases and J 0 bases; nucleotides not matched to a gene: 10. The CDR3 protein is CASSPRTGKTMNTEAFF. The CDR3 DNA is TGTGCCAGCAGCCCCCGGACAGGGAAGACGATGAACACTGAAGCTTTCTTT.

The chain has TRBV7-2 and TRBJ1-3; D is perhaps TRBD1 (5 bases). CDR3 length equals 16 residues. Germline CDR1 SGHTA, CDR2 FQGNSA. Trimming shortened V by 1 base and J by 10 bases, and 20 bases separated the two germline ends. The CDR3 protein is CASSLGGTLLGGTIYF. The CDR3 bases are TGTGCCAGCAGCTTAGGAGGGACCCTCCTCGGGGGGACCATATATTTT. Together with reference TRBV7-2 and TRBJ1-3, the CDR3 gives the full variable domain: GAGVSQSPSNKVTEKGKDVELRCDPISGHTALYWYRQSLGQGLEFLIYFQGNSAPDKSGLPSDRFSAERTGGSVSTLTIQRTQQEDSAVYLCASSLGGTLLGGTIYFGEGSWLTVV.